This entry is about one TCR beta chain. The CDR3 contains 12 residues. Germline CDR1 SGHTA, CDR2 FQGNSA. Trimming pared 7 bases from V and 1 base from J, leaving 7 bases between. The assay was immunoSEQ multiplex PCR, and TCRdb's table has in-frame clones only and misses some. The sample lists some 65,000 clones; more than 80% were seen once. The data belong to a study of control samples from healthy donors and cancer patients. The sequenced material came from PBMCs. The receptor was derived from a woman aged 45-65 years with lung cancer. The V gene is TRBV7-2, the J gene TRBJ1-1; D remains unclear. CDR3 region: CASTDPNTEAFF. CDR3 DNA sequence: TGTGCCAGCACCGACCCGAACACTGAAGCTTTCTTT.